This TCR beta chain was identified during a study of PD-L1 blockade in urothelial cancer. Across the study: Analysis of blood occurred 3 weeks (second dose) and 6 weeks after treatment start.

This CDR3 spans 13 amino acids. The trim removed 0 bases at V and 5 bases at J, leaving 1 base unmatched. Germline V CDR1 and CDR2: SGHRS, YFSETQ. Sequencing was performed with immunoSEQ multiplex PCR; in TCRdb, only in-frame clones are kept and a portion is missing. The table has about 80,000 clones, roughly 87% seen once. This clonotype was obtained from a woman in her seventies with urothelial cancer. This specimen consisted of PBMCs, obtained around atezolizumab (anti-PD-L1) treatment. The rearrangement links TRBV5-1 to TRBJ2-7; TRBD1 aligns across 8 bases. The CDR3, as DNA: TGCGCCAGCAGCTTGGGACAGGGGAACGAGCAGTACTTC. Translating it yields CASSLGQGNEQYF.